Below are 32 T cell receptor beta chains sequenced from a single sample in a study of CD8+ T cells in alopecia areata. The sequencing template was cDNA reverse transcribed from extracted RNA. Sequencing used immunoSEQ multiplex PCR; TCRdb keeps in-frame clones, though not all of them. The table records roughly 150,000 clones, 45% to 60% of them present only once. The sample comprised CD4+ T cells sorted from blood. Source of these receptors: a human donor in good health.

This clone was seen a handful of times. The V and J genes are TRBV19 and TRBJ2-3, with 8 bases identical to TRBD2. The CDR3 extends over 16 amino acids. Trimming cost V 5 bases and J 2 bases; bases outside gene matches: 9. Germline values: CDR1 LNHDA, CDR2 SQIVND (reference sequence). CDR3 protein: CASSRRFSGNTDTQYF. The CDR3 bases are TGTGCCAGTAGTCGGCGGTTTAGCGGGAACACAGATACGCAGTATTTT.

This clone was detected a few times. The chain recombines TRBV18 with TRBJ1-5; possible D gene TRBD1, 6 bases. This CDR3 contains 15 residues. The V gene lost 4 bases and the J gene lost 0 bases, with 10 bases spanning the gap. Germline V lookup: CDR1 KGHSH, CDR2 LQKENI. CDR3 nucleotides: TGTGCCAGCTCACTCGGGGGGGCTAGCAATCAGCCCCAGCATTTT. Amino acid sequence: CASSLGGASNQPQHF.

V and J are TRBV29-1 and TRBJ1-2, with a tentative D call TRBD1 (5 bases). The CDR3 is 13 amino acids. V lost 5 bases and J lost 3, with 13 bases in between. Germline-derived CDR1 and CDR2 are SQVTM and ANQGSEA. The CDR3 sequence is CSVPGQGHYGYTF. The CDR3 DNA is TGCAGCGTTCCTGGGCAGGGACACTATGGCTACACCTTC.

The CDR3 nucleotides read TGTGCCAGCAGGGACCTCTCCTACGAGCAGTACTTC. Translated, it gives CASRDLSYEQYF. This rearrangement joins TRBV6-5 to TRBJ2-7; D call uncertain. V lost 6 bases and J lost 0, with 6 bases in between. CDR1 and CDR2 (germline): MNHEY, SVGAGI. The length of the CDR3 is 12 residues.

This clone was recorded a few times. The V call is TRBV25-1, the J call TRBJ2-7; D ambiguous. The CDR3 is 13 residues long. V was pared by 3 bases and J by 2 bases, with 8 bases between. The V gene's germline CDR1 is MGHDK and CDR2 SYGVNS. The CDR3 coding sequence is TGTGCCAGCAGTGATCAGGTTCCCTACGAGCAGTACTTC. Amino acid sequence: CASSDQVPYEQYF.

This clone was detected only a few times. The CDR3 loop reads CASSPPYTGTDPYGYTF. CDR3 DNA: TGTGCCAGCAGTCCCCCGTACACCGGGACAGATCCCTATGGCTACACCTTC. The V gene is TRBV28, the J gene TRBJ1-2; 7 nucleotides match TRBD1. Germline CDR1 MDHEN, CDR2 SYDVKM. The ends lost 5 bases at V and 4 bases at J; junction bases unmatched: 16. This CDR3 region has 17 residues.

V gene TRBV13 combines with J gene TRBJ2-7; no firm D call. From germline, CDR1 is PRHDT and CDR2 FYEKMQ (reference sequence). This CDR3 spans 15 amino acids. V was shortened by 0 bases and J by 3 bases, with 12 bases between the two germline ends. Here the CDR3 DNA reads TGTGCCAGCAGCTTAGGGGCCGAAACCATCTACGAGCAGTACTTC. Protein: CASSLGAETIYEQYF.

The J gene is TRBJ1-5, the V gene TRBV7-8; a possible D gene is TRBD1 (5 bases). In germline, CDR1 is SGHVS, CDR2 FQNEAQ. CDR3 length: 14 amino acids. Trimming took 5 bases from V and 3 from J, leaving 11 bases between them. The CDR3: CASSRGDPNQPQHF. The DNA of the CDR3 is TGTGCCAGCAGCCGCGGGGACCCCAATCAGCCCCAGCATTTT.

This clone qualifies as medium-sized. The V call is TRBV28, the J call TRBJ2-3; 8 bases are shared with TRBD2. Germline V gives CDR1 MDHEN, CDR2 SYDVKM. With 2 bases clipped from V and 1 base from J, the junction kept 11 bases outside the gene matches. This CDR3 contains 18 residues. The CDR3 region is CASSLGVREAIRTDTQYF. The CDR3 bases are TGTGCCAGCAGTTTAGGAGTGCGGGAGGCGATCCGCACAGATACGCAGTATTTT.

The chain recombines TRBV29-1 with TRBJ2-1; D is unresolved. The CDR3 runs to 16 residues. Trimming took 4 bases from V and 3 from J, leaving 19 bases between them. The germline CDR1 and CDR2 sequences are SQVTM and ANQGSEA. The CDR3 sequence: CSVGATTRNGYNEQFF. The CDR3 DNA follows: TGCAGCGTTGGGGCCACCACGCGTAATGGCTACAATGAGCAGTTCTTC.

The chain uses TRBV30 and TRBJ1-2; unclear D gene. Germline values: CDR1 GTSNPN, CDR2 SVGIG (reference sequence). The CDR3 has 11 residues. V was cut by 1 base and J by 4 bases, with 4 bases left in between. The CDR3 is CAWSGAYGYTF. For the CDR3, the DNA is TGTGCCTGGAGTGGTGCCTATGGCTACACCTTC.

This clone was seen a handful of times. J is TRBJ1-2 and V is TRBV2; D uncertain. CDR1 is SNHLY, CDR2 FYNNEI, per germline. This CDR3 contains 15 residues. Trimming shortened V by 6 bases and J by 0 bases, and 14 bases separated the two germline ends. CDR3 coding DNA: TGTGCCAGCAGCCTGAAACAGAGTACTAACTATGGCTACACCTTC. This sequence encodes CASSLKQSTNYGYTF.

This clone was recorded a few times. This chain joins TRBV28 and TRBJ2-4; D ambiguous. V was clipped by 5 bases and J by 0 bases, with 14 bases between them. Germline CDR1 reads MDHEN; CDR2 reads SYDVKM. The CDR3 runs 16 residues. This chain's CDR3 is CASSLEWASAKNIQYF. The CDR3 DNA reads TGTGCCAGCAGTCTCGAATGGGCGTCAGCCAAAAACATTCAGTACTTC.

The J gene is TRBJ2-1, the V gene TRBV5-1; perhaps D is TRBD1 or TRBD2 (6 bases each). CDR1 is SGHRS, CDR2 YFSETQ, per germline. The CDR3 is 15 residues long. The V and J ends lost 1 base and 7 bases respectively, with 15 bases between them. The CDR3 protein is CASSLSGEAGNEQFF. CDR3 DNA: TGCGCCAGCAGCTTGTCAGGGGAGGCTGGGAATGAGCAGTTCTTC. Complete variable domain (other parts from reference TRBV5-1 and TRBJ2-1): KAGVTQTPRYLIKTRGQQVTLSCSPISGHRSVSWYQQTPGQGLQFLFEYFSETQRNKGNFPGRFSGRQFSNSRSEMNVSTLELGDSALYLCASSLSGEAGNEQFFGPGTRLTVL.

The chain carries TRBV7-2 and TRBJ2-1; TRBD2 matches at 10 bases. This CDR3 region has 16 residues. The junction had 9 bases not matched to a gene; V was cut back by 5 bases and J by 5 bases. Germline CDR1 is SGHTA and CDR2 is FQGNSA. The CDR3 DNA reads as TGTGCCAGCAGCCATGGGAGCGGGAGGGCCGACAATGAGCAGTTCTTC. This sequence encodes CASSHGSGRADNEQFF. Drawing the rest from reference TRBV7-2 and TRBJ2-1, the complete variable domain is GAGVSQSPSNKVTEKGKDVELRCDPISGHTALYWYRQSLGQGLEFLIYFQGNSAPDKSGLPSDRFSAERTGGSVSTLTIQRTQQEDSAVYLCASSHGSGRADNEQFFGPGTRLTVL.

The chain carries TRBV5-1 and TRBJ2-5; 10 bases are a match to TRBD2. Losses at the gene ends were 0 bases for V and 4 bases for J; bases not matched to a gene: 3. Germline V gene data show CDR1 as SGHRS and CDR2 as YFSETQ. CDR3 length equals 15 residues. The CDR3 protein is CASSLAASGRETQYF. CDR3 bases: TGCGCCAGCAGCTTGGCGGCTAGCGGGAGAGAGACCCAGTACTTC.

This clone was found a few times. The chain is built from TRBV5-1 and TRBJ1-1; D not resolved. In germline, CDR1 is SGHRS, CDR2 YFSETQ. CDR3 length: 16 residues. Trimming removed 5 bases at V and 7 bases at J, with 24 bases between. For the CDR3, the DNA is TGCGCCAGCAGTTCCCGACCGACGGCCTCGGGGTTTGAAGCTTTCTTT. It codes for CASSSRPTASGFEAFF.

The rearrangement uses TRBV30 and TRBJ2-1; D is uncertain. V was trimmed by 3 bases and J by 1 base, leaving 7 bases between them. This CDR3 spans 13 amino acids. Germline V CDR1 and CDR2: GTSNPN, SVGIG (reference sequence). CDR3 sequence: CAWSRSSYNEQFF. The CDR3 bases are TGTGCCTGGAGCCGAAGTTCCTACAATGAGCAGTTCTTC.

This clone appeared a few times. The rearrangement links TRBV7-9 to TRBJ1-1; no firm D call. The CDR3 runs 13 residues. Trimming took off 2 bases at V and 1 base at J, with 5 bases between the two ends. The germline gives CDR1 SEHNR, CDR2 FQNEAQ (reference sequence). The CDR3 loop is CASSLKQNTEAFF. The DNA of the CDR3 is TGTGCCAGCAGCTTAAAGCAGAACACTGAAGCTTTCTTT.

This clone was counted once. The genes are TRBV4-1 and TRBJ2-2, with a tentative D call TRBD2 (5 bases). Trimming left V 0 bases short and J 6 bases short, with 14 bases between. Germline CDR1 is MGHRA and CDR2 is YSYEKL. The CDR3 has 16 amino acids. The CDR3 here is CASSQDSGIWAGELFF. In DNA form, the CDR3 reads TGCGCCAGCAGCCAAGATTCGGGGATTTGGGCCGGGGAGCTGTTTTTT.

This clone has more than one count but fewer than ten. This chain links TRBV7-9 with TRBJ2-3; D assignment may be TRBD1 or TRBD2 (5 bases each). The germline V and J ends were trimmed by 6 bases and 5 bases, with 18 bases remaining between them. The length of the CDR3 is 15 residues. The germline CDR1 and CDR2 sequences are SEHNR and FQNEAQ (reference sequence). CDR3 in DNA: TGTGCCAGCAGAGCGAAAAGGGACGGAGAAGATACGCAGTATTTT. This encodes CASRAKRDGEDTQYF.

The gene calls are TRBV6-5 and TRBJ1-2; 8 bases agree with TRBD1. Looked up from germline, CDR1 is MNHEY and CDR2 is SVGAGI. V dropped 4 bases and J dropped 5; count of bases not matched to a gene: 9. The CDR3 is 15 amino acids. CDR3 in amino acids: CASSSRTGYRYGYTF. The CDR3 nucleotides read TGTGCCAGCAGTTCCAGGACAGGGTATAGATATGGCTACACCTTC.

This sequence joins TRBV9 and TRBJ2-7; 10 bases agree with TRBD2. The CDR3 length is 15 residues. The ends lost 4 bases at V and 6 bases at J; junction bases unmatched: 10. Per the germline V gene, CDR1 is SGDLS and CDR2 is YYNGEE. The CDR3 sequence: CASSPRSGRASEQYF. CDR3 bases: TGTGCCAGCAGCCCACGGAGCGGGAGGGCCTCCGAGCAGTACTTC.

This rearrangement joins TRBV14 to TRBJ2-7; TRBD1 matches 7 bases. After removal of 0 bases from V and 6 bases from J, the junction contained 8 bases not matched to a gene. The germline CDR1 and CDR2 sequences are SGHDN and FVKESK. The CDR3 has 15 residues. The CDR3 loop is CASSQDTGVEREQYF. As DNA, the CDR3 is TGTGCCAGCAGCCAAGATACAGGGGTTGAACGCGAGCAGTACTTC.

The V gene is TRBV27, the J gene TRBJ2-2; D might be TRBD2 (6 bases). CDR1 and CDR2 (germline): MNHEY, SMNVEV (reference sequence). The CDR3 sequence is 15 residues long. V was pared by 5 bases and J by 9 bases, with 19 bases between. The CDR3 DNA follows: TGTGCCAGCAGTCTCACGGGACTGAAAACGAGGGAGCTGTTTTTT. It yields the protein CASSLTGLKTRELFF.

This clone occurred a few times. CDR3: CASSFGGSRTIYF. The CDR3 nucleotides read TGTGCCAGCAGCTTTGGCGGGTCCCGCACCATATATTTT. The V gene is TRBV7-2, the J gene TRBJ1-3, with D unclear. The CDR3 extends over 13 amino acids. Germline assignment: CDR1 SGHTA and CDR2 FQGNSA. V lost 3 bases and J 9 bases, leaving 12 bases between the germline ends.

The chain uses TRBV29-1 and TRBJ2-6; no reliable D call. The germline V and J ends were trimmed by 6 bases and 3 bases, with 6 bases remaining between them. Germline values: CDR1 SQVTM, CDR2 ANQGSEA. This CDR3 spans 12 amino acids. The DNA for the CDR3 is TGCAGCGTAGCTGATGGGGCCAACGTCCTGACTTTC. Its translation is CSVADGANVLTF.

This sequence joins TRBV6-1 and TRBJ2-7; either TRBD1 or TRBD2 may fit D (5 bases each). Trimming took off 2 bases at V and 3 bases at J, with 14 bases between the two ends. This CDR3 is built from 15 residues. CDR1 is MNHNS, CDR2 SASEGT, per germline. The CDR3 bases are TGTGCCAGCAGTGAATCAGGGTCAGAGGGCTACGAGCAGTACTTC. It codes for CASSESGSEGYEQYF.

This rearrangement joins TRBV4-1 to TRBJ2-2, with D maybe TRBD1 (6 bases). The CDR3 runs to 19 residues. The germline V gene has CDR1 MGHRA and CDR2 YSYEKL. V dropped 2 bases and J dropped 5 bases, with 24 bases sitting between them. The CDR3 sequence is CASSQRHTGFDGRTGELFF. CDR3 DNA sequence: TGCGCCAGCAGCCAACGACACACAGGGTTTGACGGGCGAACCGGGGAGCTGTTTTTT.

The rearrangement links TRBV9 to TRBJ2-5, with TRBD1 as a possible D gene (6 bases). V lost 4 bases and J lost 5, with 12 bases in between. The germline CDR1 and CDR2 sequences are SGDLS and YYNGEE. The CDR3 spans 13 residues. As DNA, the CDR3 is TGTGCCAGCAGCACAGGGTCGACGGAGACCCAGTACTTC. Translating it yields CASSTGSTETQYF.

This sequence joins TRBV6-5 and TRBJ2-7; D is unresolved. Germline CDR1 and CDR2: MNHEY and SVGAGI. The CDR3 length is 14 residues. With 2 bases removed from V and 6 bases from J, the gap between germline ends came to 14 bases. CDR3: CASSYAALAAEQYF. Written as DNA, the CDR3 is TGTGCCAGCAGTTACGCTGCCCTCGCGGCCGAGCAGTACTTC.

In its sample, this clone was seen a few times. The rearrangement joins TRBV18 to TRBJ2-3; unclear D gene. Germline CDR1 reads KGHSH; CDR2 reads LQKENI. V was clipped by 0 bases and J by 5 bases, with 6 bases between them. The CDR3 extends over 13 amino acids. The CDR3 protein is CASSPPVKDTQYF. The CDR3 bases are TGTGCCAGCTCACCACCAGTCAAAGATACGCAGTATTTT.